The clone carrying this T cell receptor (beta chain) has just a few counts. This table comes from immunoSEQ multiplex PCR, and its TCRdb copy is limited to in-frame clones, with some not included. The profile covers over 200,000 clones, with approximately 82% appearing a single time and about 2.5% taken by the ten largest. Germline CDR1 is MNHEY and CDR2 is SVGAGI. V was pared by 7 bases and J by 4 bases, with 5 bases of the junction left unmatched. The CDR3 is made up of 15 amino acids. This specimen comes from a study of blood T cell repertoires in COVID-19. Study-level information: COVID-19 samples collected from the United States, Italy and Spain covered acute and convalescent phases.

The chain uses TRBV6-5 and TRBJ2-6; 9 positions match TRBD1. The sample comprised peripheral blood. This clonotype was obtained from a woman in her sixties or seventies with active or convalescent COVID-19. The DNA for the CDR3 is TGTGCCAGCAACAGGGGGCGGGCCGGGGCCAACGTCCTGACTTTC. This translates into CASNRGRAGANVLTF.